These T cell receptor beta chains were read from a single sample in a study of T cell responses to AZD1222 COVID-19 vaccine. Profiled with immunoSEQ multiplex PCR; TCRdb holds only in-frame clones, not every one. This repertoire shows around 190,000 clones, 85% to 95% found once; its top ten account for 1.5% to 2%. Material: peripheral blood, obtained 28 days after the second AZD1222 dose. These receptors were obtained from an adult who received the AZD1222 COVID-19 vaccine. The CDR3 runs from the conserved cysteine through the conserved F or W. Each record gives: clone size, V gene, J gene, D gene, CDR3 DNA, CDR3 protein. A D gene is named only where the DNA matches it firmly. Expanded clones get a size class; other rows say once, few or many, or leave the size out.

-	TRBV14	TRBJ1-3	-	TGTGCCAGCAGCTCCCATCGAGCAGGGATGATCGGAAACACCATATATTTT	CASSSHRAGMIGNTIYF
-	TRBV21-1	TRBJ2-7	-	TGTGCCATCTGCCCGAGGGTTACCTACGAGCAGTACTTC	CAICPRVTYEQYF
once	TRBV18	TRBJ2-5	TRBD2	TGTGCCAGCTCACCACGGCGCGGGAGAGAGACCCAGTACTTC	CASSPRRGRETQYF
once	TRBV6-2/TRBV6-3	TRBJ2-7	-	TGTGCCAGCAGTCGATCGTCCGAGCAGTACTTC	CASSRSSEQYF
-	TRBV9	TRBJ1-2	TRBD1	TGTGCCAGCAGCGTAGGGGACAGGGTCAACGGCTACACCTTC	CASSVGDRVNGYTF
once	TRBV6-5	TRBJ1-1	TRBD1	TGTGCCGGACGTGGGGACAGGGGTTTTGAAGCTTTCTTT	CAGRGDRGFEAFF
-	TRBV3-1/TRBV3-2	TRBJ2-4	TRBD1	TGTGCCAGCAGCCAAGGGGACAGGAACAAAAACATTCAGTACTTC	CASSQGDRNKNIQYF
-	TRBV13	TRBJ1-2	-	TGTGCCAGCAGCTATGGACCAATGCTATCCCACGGGCTAAACTATGGCTACACCTTC	CASSYGPMLSHGLNYGYTF
-	TRBV6-5	TRBJ2-7	-	TGTGCCAGCATCCAACGCCGGGCCTTTACCCACGAGCAGTACTTC	CASIQRRAFTHEQYF
-	TRBV2	TRBJ1-4	-	TGTGCCACGGCCACAGGGATCTCTAATGAAAAACTGTTTTTT	CATATGISNEKLFF
-	TRBV7-8	TRBJ2-1	TRBD2	TGTGCCAGCAGGCGCACTAGCGGACCCTACAATGAGCAGTTCTTC	CASRRTSGPYNEQFF
-	TRBV7-2	TRBJ1-4	-	TGTGCCAGCGGTCTCGACCCCGCGGAAAAACTGTTTTTT	CASGLDPAEKLFF
-	TRBV28	TRBJ1-1	-	TGTGCCAGCAGCCCCGGACGGGTTACTGAAGCTTTCTTT	CASSPGRVTEAFF
-	TRBV7-2	TRBJ1-1	-	TGTGCCAGCAGCTTAGAGGGGGACATGAACACTGAAGCTTTCTTT	CASSLEGDMNTEAFF
-	TRBV5-4	TRBJ2-7	TRBD1	TGTGCCAGCGCACCAGGGACAGGAGCCTGGGAGCAGTACTTC	CASAPGTGAWEQYF
-	TRBV12-5	TRBJ1-2	-	TGTGCTAGTGGTTTGGTACAAGGGGCCCCTGGCTACACCTTC	CASGLVQGAPGYTF
-	TRBV12-3/TRBV12-4	TRBJ1-1	-	TGTGCCAGCAGTTTCCCCCAGCGCACTGAAGCTTTCTTT	CASSFPQRTEAFF
-	TRBV4-3	TRBJ2-2	-	TGCGCCAGCAGCCAATACCCTCTTAACGAGGACACCGGGGAGCTGTTTTTT	CASSQYPLNEDTGELFF
-	TRBV5-1	TRBJ1-1	TRBD1	TGCGCCAGCAGCAGGGACAGGGGAGGTTACACTGAAGCTTTCTTT	CASSRDRGGYTEAFF
-	TRBV9	TRBJ1-4	-	TGTGCCAGCAGCGTAGATGTAACTAATGAAAAACTGTTTTTT	CASSVDVTNEKLFF
-	TRBV5-1	TRBJ2-7	TRBD2	TGCGCCAGCAGCCAAGGACTAGCGGCCTACGAGCAGTACTTC	CASSQGLAAYEQYF
-	TRBV11-1	TRBJ2-4	-	TGTGCCAGCAGCTTAGAACCGATAGCCAAAAACATTCAGTACTTC	CASSLEPIAKNIQYF
few	TRBV2	TRBJ1-1	-	TGTGCCAGCAGACCTACCCTGACCCAGAACACTGAAGCTTTCTTT	CASRPTLTQNTEAFF
-	TRBV9	TRBJ2-7	-	TGTGCCAGCAGCGTCGGAGCTCTTCTCTACGAGCAGTACTTC	CASSVGALLYEQYF
-	TRBV5-1	TRBJ1-1	TRBD1	TGCGCCAGCGCGGACAGGGCGAACACTGAAGCTTTCTTT	CASADRANTEAFF
-	TRBV6-5	TRBJ2-4	-	TGTGCCAGCAGTTACACCGGACCTACCAAAAACATTCAGTACTTC	CASSYTGPTKNIQYF
-	TRBV19	TRBJ1-2	-	TGTGCCAGTAGTGTTGGACACTCCTATGGCTACACCTTC	CASSVGHSYGYTF
-	TRBV4-1	TRBJ1-3	-	TGCGCCAGCAGCCAAGACCTCCCCGGGACTCCAAGAGGAAACACCATATATTTT	CASSQDLPGTPRGNTIYF
-	TRBV18	TRBJ1-6	-	TGTGCCAGCTCGCTCGATCAACATAACTCACCCCTCCACTTT	CASSLDQHNSPLHF
-	TRBV9	TRBJ2-1	TRBD2	TGTGCCAGCAGCCCTAGCGGTGACTCCTACAATGAGCAGTTCTTC	CASSPSGDSYNEQFF
-	TRBV19	TRBJ1-6	-	TGTGCCAGTAGTATACGAGAATTCTATAATTCACCCCTCCACTTT	CASSIREFYNSPLHF
-	TRBV7-2	TRBJ1-2	-	TGTGCCAGCAGACTCTTGGGGGGGGCGAGTGGCTACACCTTC	CASRLLGGASGYTF
-	TRBV5-6	TRBJ2-2	TRBD1	TGTGCCAGCAGCTTGGGGACAGGGACCGGGGAGCTGTTTTTT	CASSLGTGTGELFF
once	TRBV24-1	TRBJ2-5	-	TGTGCCACCAGTGATTTTCGGGATGAGACCCAGTACTTC	CATSDFRDETQYF
-	TRBV11-3	TRBJ1-3	-	TGTGCCAGCAGCGGTATTGGACAGCTAGGAAACACCATATATTTT	CASSGIGQLGNTIYF
-	TRBV5-1	TRBJ2-7	-	TGCGCCAGCAGCTTGGAGGGCAGGGGAACCTACGAGCAGTACTTC	CASSLEGRGTYEQYF
-	TRBV10-3	TRBJ2-3	-	TGTGCCATCAGTGAGCCGACAGGATTTAGCACAGATACGCAGTATTTT	CAISEPTGFSTDTQYF
-	TRBV4-1	TRBJ1-4	TRBD1	TGCGCCAGCAGCCAAGATGGGACAGGGAATGAAAAACTGTTTTTT	CASSQDGTGNEKLFF
-	TRBV7-2	TRBJ2-5	TRBD1	TGTGCCAGCAGCTCGTTCCCGAGGGGACAGGGGGAGACCCAGTACTTC	CASSSFPRGQGETQYF
-	TRBV2	TRBJ1-1	-	TGTGCCAGTGAAGGCCTCGACACTGAAGCTTTCTTT	CASEGLDTEAFF
-	TRBV18	TRBJ2-2	TRBD2	TGTGCCAGCTCACCACCTGGCGGGAGAAGCGGGGAGCTGTTTTTT	CASSPPGGRSGELFF
-	TRBV9	TRBJ2-7	TRBD1	TGTGCCAGCAGCGTAGGTGACAGGGCCAGGGGCGAGCAGTACTTC	CASSVGDRARGEQYF